This T cell receptor (beta chain) comes out of a study of cytomegalovirus exposure and HLA in healthy donors. About this clone itself: Antigen specificity is unknown.

Whole-study findings and limits: The majority of TCR sequences were rare, yet some public TCRs appeared in many donors. With high specificity and sensitivity, the classifier reportedly diagnosed cytomegalovirus status. It was found in a later analysis that first-cohort TCR clusters tended to co-occur in the approximately 120 validation repertoires.

Profiled with immunoSEQ multiplex PCR; TCRdb holds only in-frame clones, not every one. The data hold roughly 260,000 clones, with around nine tenths observed a single time. This CDR3 comprises 14 residues. Germline values: CDR1 KGHSH, CDR2 LQKENI. Trimming pared 2 bases from V and 7 bases from J, leaving 15 bases between. Separate from the roughly 710-subject first cohort, the roughly 120-subject validation cohort was the one that the donors belonged to. Specimen: PBMCs. The chain is built from TRBV18 and TRBJ2-7; a possible D gene is TRBD1 (6 bases). The origin of this receptor is a young man in good health and CMV-seronegative. The chain's CDR3 is CASSPVNRAWEQYF. Written as DNA, the CDR3 is TGTGCCAGCTCACCAGTCAACAGGGCGTGGGAGCAGTACTTC.